This T cell receptor beta chain was sequenced in a study of PD-1 blockade in classical Hodgkin lymphoma. The overall study: Nivolumab dosing for patients was 3 mg/kg, administered intravenously every 2 weeks.

As to this clone: Its matching antigen is unknown.

The time point here: cycle 4 day 1 (C4D1), after more than five weeks of nivolumab. Each patient relapsed following autologous stem cell transplantation, and prior brentuximab vedotin exposure differed. TCRdb's table, derived via immunoSEQ multiplex PCR, lists solely in-frame clones and lacks some. The data contain 25,000 to 35,000 clones, approximately 80% of them seen just once; the ten biggest clones take up 15% to 20%. Trimming took off 0 bases at V and 7 bases at J, with 9 bases between the two ends. CDR3 length: 13 residues. CDR1 KGHSH and CDR2 LQKENI come from the germline V gene. Overall study findings and caveats: Whereas CD4+ TCR diversity had risen significantly by C4D1, CD8+ TCR diversity had not.

The starting material was peripheral blood mononuclear cells (PBMCs), obtained before the fourth cycle of nivolumab. The sequence derives from a human donor with classical Hodgkin lymphoma. This rearrangement joins TRBV18 to TRBJ1-1; no clear D. This CDR3 reads CASSPPGVGEAFF. The CDR3 DNA sequence: TGTGCCAGCTCACCACCCGGGGTGGGTGAAGCTTTCTTT.